This is a list of T cell receptor beta chains from one sample in a study of blood T cell repertoires in COVID-19. TCRdb's table, derived via immunoSEQ multiplex PCR, lists solely in-frame clones and lacks some. The sample has approximately 230,000 clones, about 87% seen once. The sample consisted of peripheral blood. The receptor source for this set is a woman in her thirties with COVID-19, enrolled during active disease. Each CDR3 is given with its conserved first and last residue. Fields, in order: D gene, CDR3 length, J gene, V gene, clone size, CDR3 protein, CDR3 DNA. A D gene is named only where the DNA matches it firmly. The size field is filled for only some rows; it gives once, few, many or a size class.

d_gene: TRBD1; len: 17; j_gene: TRBJ2-7; v_gene: TRBV7-8; abundance: .; CDR3aa: CASSSSQGGQVRNEQYF; CDR3nt: TGTGCCAGCAGCTCCTCTCAAGGAGGACAGGTACGGAACGAGCAGTACTTC
d_gene: .; len: 12; j_gene: TRBJ2-3; v_gene: TRBV2; abundance: .; CDR3aa: CASSRGTDTQYF; CDR3nt: TGTGCCAGCAGCCGGGGCACAGATACGCAGTATTTT
d_gene: TRBD2; len: 14; j_gene: TRBJ2-5; v_gene: TRBV19; abundance: .; CDR3aa: CASSPSGTTQTQYF; CDR3nt: TGTGCCAGTAGTCCTAGCGGGACTACGCAGACCCAGTACTTC
d_gene: TRBD1; len: 16; j_gene: TRBJ1-6; v_gene: TRBV5-1; abundance: .; CDR3aa: CASSLGQGGYNSPLHF; CDR3nt: TGCGCCAGCAGCTTAGGACAGGGCGGATATAATTCACCCCTCCACTTT
d_gene: TRBD1; len: 13; j_gene: TRBJ1-1; v_gene: TRBV9; abundance: .; CDR3aa: CASSVGQGTEAFF; CDR3nt: TGTGCCAGCAGCGTAGGACAGGGAACTGAAGCTTTCTTT
d_gene: TRBD1; len: 15; j_gene: TRBJ1-6; v_gene: TRBV14; abundance: once; CDR3aa: CASSQAGGSNSPLHF; CDR3nt: TGTGCCAGCAGCCAAGCAGGGGGCTCGAATTCACCCCTCCACTTT
d_gene: TRBD2; len: 16; j_gene: TRBJ2-2; v_gene: TRBV10-3; abundance: .; CDR3aa: CAISESGREYTGELFF; CDR3nt: TGTGCCATCAGTGAGTCGGGGCGGGAGTACACCGGGGAGCTGTTTTTT
d_gene: TRBD1; len: 15; j_gene: TRBJ1-4; v_gene: TRBV7-9; abundance: .; CDR3aa: CASSLPQGAGGKLFF; CDR3nt: TGTGCCAGCAGCTTACCCCAGGGGGCCGGTGGAAAACTGTTTTTT
d_gene: TRBD2; len: 19; j_gene: TRBJ2-2; v_gene: TRBV30; abundance: .; CDR3aa: CAWSERLAGGPKDTGELFF; CDR3nt: TGTGCCTGGAGTGAACGACTAGCGGGAGGGCCTAAAGACACCGGGGAGCTGTTTTTT
d_gene: TRBD2; len: 14; j_gene: TRBJ2-1; v_gene: TRBV2; abundance: .; CDR3aa: CASSKEGRGDEQFF; CDR3nt: TGTGCCAGCAGTAAGGAGGGACGGGGGGATGAGCAGTTCTTC